A selection of T cell receptor beta chains follows, all from one sample in a study of T cells after yellow fever vaccination. TCRdb analysed the 5' RACE reads with MiXCR anew, one entry per CDR3 protein. The top ten clones hold about a sixth of a sample with a few hundred thousand distinct CDR3 sequences, 8.7% of them seen once. The material sequenced was PBMCs, taken on the day of the first yellow fever vaccination. The receptor source for this set is a man younger than 35 who received the YFV17D yellow fever vaccine. The conserved cysteine and the conserved F or W are not part of the CDR3 here.

TRBV5-1	TRBJ2-1	ASSLERGEQF
TRBV4-2	TRBJ2-5	ASSSGQGPQGTQY
TRBV7-9	TRBJ1-1	ASSLQAGDTEAF
TRBV27	TRBJ1-2	ASSWGLSTAINYGYT
TRBV5-1	TRBJ1-3	ASSLGTAGNTIY
TRBV20-1	TRBJ1-5	SARDITGEQPQH
TRBV4-1	TRBJ2-3	ASSQDKGGDTQY
TRBV14	TRBJ2-3	ASSPQPGGPYTDTQY
TRBV7-2	TRBJ2-2	ASSLEPGWMAGELF
TRBV5-1	TRBJ2-5	ASQKGNNQETQY
TRBV24-1	TRBJ2-1	ATSPGWLAAAFSYNEQF
TRBV7-9	TRBJ2-3	ASSSGTSALTDTQY
TRBV12-3/TRBV12-4	TRBJ1-5	ASSVGGINSNQPQH
TRBV6-5	TRBJ1-1	ASSYSKGRHWGGTEAF
TRBV7-9	TRBJ2-6	ASSLEPSGANVLT
TRBV7-9	TRBJ2-1	ASSSTGDHNEQF
TRBV7-6	TRBJ2-1	ASSPGTAYNEQF
TRBV10-3	TRBJ2-7	AIRRVTGNGYEQY
TRBV5-1	TRBJ1-2	ASRFPGTGLRYT
TRBV4-3	TRBJ2-3	ASSQDRGTQY
TRBV5-1	TRBJ1-5	ASSLVPGVNQPQH
TRBV7-2	TRBJ2-1	ASRRRSGVDEQF
TRBV6-1	TRBJ1-6	ASGRGDRLNSPLH
TRBV12-5	TRBJ2-2	ASGLVQTGELF
TRBV11-2	TRBJ2-2	ASSDPNFGELF
TRBV10-3	TRBJ2-1	AISLASGGADEQF
TRBV5-1	TRBJ2-5	ASSLQGVEETQY
TRBV7-6	TRBJ1-2	ASSFEPGQYGYT
TRBV4-1	TRBJ2-7	ASSQDPGGSYEQY
TRBV6-2/TRBV6-3	TRBJ2-4	ASSQPRDYQAKNIQY
TRBV28	TRBJ2-3	ASSLGDSGWPSMKTDTQY
TRBV5-6	TRBJ1-6	ASSQPLGQTGDSPLH
TRBV4-3	TRBJ1-5	ASSQDTLGNQPQH
TRBV3-1	TRBJ2-2	ASSQTGGYTGELF
TRBV7-9	TRBJ1-4	ASSPSRTANEKLF
TRBV11-3	TRBJ1-5	ASSFKEGYQPQH
TRBV6-6	TRBJ1-1	ASSLQGGQAF
TRBV11-2	TRBJ2-5	ASSIAAQETQY
TRBV7-3	TRBJ2-3	ASSLIGNPDTQY
TRBV5-6	TRBJ1-5	ASSRSDQPQH
TRBV28	TRBJ2-3	ASSLIARARGDTQY
TRBV4-2	TRBJ2-1	ASSPLGASQGAYNEQF
TRBV4-1	TRBJ2-2	ASSYAIINTGELF
TRBV11-2	TRBJ2-5	ASRRGWLSAETQY
TRBV9	TRBJ2-1	ASSEGIGNEQF
TRBV24-1	TRBJ2-1	ATSDFSRGGINNEQF
TRBV7-2	TRBJ2-5	ASRAPVGTQY
TRBV6-5	TRBJ2-7	ASSWGQDSYEQY
TRBV5-1	TRBJ2-3	ASSRDHTDTQY
TRBV7-9	TRBJ2-7	ASSSGQGVNYEQY
TRBV20-1	TRBJ2-5	SAAYTGHETQY
TRBV29-1	TRBJ1-1	SVEGAGNTEAF
TRBV7-2	TRBJ2-5	ASSLEAPPGTQY
TRBV10-3	TRBJ2-5	AISVRTGDPWGETQY
TRBV6-1	TRBJ1-1	ASRSDRNTEAF